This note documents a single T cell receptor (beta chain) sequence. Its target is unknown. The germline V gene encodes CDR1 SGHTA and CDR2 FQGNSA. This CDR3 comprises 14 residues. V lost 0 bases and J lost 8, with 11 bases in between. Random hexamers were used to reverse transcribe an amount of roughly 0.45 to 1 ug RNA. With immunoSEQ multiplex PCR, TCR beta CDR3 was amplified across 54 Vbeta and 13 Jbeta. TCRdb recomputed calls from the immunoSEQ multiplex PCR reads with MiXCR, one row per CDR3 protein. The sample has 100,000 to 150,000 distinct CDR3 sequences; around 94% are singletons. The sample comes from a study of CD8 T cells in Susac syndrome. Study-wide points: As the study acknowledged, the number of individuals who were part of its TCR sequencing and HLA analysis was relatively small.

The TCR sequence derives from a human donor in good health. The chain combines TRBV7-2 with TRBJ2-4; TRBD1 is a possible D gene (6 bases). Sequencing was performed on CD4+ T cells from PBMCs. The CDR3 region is CASSLAQGTYIQYF. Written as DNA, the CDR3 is TGTGCCAGCAGCTTAGCCCAGGGGACCTACATTCAGTACTTC.